Listed below are T cell receptor beta chains from one sample, sequenced in a study of cytomegalovirus exposure and HLA in healthy donors. TCRdb's table, derived via immunoSEQ multiplex PCR, lists solely in-frame clones and lacks some. This sample has more than 95,000 clones, with roughly nine tenths found just once. The specimen was PBMCs. These receptors all stem from a woman under 30 in good health and CMV-seronegative. The CDR3 runs from the conserved cysteine through the conserved F or W.

14 TRBV11-2 CASSYQGSNTEAFF
14 TRBV10-2 CASGGYLSTDTQYF
15 TRBV18 CASSPRQTPGNTIYF
14 TRBV30 CAWSYGTGGQPQHF
16 TRBV15 CATSTIRQGLYEKLFF
14 TRBV18 CASSPGTGVYEQYF
14 TRBV2 CASSRDFVNQPQHF
14 TRBV28 CASITAGGVGELFF
12 TRBV13 CASSPQGTWQYF
13 TRBV6-5 CASRAGGGNTIYF
15 TRBV28 CASSLSRTGITEAFF
13 TRBV6-5 CASMPVMNTEAFF
14 TRBV6-4 CASSDGRENNEQFF
14 TRBV6-5 CASSYGADTDTQYF
15 TRBV19 CASRNGLANTGELFF
15 TRBV28 CASSLGAGIVYEQYF
13 TRBV29-1 CSVEEGRGRLYTF
14 TRBV29-1 CSADDSGNLNEQFF
14 TRBV4-3 CASSQDSQGTGYTF
17 TRBV10-2 CASSERAGPSGNNEQFF
12 TRBV19 CASRLGQGEAFF
13 TRBV5-1 CASSISGAYEQYF
12 TRBV28 CASSTGFYEQYF
18 TRBV27 CASSFSSLAGRAGNEQFF
11 TRBV30 CAWSVSYGYTF
14 TRBV9 CASSATQGAFGYTF
15 TRBV5-1 CASSPDVRVPGELFF
13 TRBV7-8 CASSLRGGDGYTF
13 TRBV29-1 CSWGDSSYNEQFF
14 TRBV19 CASETGSGANVLTF
12 TRBV10-3 CATAGSTQTQYF
16 TRBV5-1 CASSLAWGGDTGELFF
17 TRBV7-2 CASSLSSGANSGNTIYF
14 TRBV5-1 CASSLPAGGEEQFF
15 TRBV15 CATSRETSGAYEQYF
16 TRBV4-3 CASSQDRDYPTDTQYF
15 TRBV7-6 CASSSDRGPNTEAFF
15 TRBV7-8 CASSQQGWNTGELFF
13 TRBV29-1 CSSRDGSYNEQFF
16 TRBV27 CASSLEGTGVTGELFF
14 TRBV5-8 CASRWGGSSYEQYF
12 TRBV28 CASLAGSYEQYF
16 TRBV6-6 CASEHPAAGRQETQYF
14 TRBV21-1 CASSKGQLNSPLHF
16 TRBV4-3 CASSQDSGGAADTQYF
14 TRBV28 CASSLPNTIGGYTF
15 TRBV5-1 CASSSGQGGVETQYF
16 TRBV6-5 CASSYDGGSSYNEQFF
16 TRBV11-2 CASTRTGLGGMDTQYF
16 TRBV28 CASSLPIANRNTEAFF
14 TRBV11-2 CASSLVGGGYEQYF
14 TRBV7-2 CASRLQGARYEQYF
15 TRBV27 CASTGGLAGVGEQYF
16 TRBV23-1 CASNRLSGRGTDTQYF
15 TRBV9 CASSPGQGINQPQHF
15 TRBV4-2 CASSQGLAGQETQYF
15 TRBV6-5 CASSYGWGDTDTQYF
13 TRBV6-1 CASSEGRVFEQYF
15 TRBV6-1 CASSEGRVYNQPQHF
15 TRBV5-4 CASSPGTSGRVAQYF